A single sample is the source of the 16 T cell receptor beta chains below, sequenced in a study of cytomegalovirus exposure and HLA in healthy donors. Use of 60 Vbeta and 13 Jbeta primers characterized the PCR. Here immunoSEQ multiplex PCR was the method, and the copy in TCRdb shows in-frame clones only, minus some. Recorded for this sample: 100,000 to 150,000 clones. The sample taken for sequencing was PBMCs. Receptors originate from a man aged 35-49 years in good health and CMV-seronegative.

The CDR3 DNA sequence: TGCGCCAGCAGCCGCGCCACCGGGACAGGGGACCACGAGCAGTACTTC. Its translation: CASSRATGTGDHEQYF. The rearrangement links TRBV5-1 to TRBJ2-7; 10 nucleotides line up with TRBD1. Trimming cost V 4 bases and J 5 bases; bases outside gene matches: 12. Germline CDR1 SGHRS, CDR2 YFSETQ. There are 16 residues in the CDR3.

V usage is TRBV5-1 and J usage is TRBJ2-7; D is possibly TRBD1 (6 bases). Germline V gene sequence: CDR1 SGHRS, CDR2 YFSETQ. CDR3 length equals 15 residues. Deletions cut 0 bases from V and 3 bases from J, with 13 bases between. CDR3 residues: CASSLGGTNLYEQYF. CDR3 DNA: TGCGCCAGCAGCTTGGGAGGGACAAACCTCTACGAGCAGTACTTC.

This chain connects TRBV6-6 to TRBJ2-3, with TRBD2 matching 7 bases. From germline, CDR1 is MNHNY and CDR2 SVGAGI (reference sequence). With V trimmed by 6 bases and J by 6 bases, 6 bases remained unmatched. This CDR3 spans 13 amino acids. The CDR3 loop reads CASRTSSRDTQYF. The CDR3 nucleotides read TGTGCCAGCAGGACTAGCAGTAGGGATACGCAGTATTTT.

The V and J genes are TRBV28 and TRBJ2-3; maybe TRBD2 (6 bases). The CDR3 length is 18 residues. In germline, CDR1 is MDHEN, CDR2 SYDVKM. Deletions cut 5 bases from V and 2 bases from J, with 23 bases between. CDR3 residues: CASSGTAGRRGNTDTQYF. DNA for the CDR3: TGTGCCAGCAGTGGGACTGCAGGGCGGCGCGGAAACACAGATACGCAGTATTTT.

The genes are TRBV6-1 and TRBJ2-5; D gene ambiguous. V was cut by 5 bases and J by 4 bases, with 14 bases left in between. The CDR3 consists of 14 residues. Germline CDR1 and CDR2: MNHNS and SASEGT. CDR3 amino acids: CASSLRRPGETQYF. CDR3 nucleotide sequence: TGTGCCAGCAGTCTACGACGACCGGGAGAGACCCAGTACTTC.

The chain recombines TRBV11-3 with TRBJ2-5; 11 positions match TRBD1. Per germline, CDR1 SGHNT and CDR2 YENEEA. The J segment lost 2 bases and the V segment lost 5 bases, leaving 7 bases of the junction unmatched. CDR3 length: 16 amino acids. The CDR3 nucleotides read TGTGCCAGCAGCCAAAGGGGGACAGGGGGACAAGAGACCCAGTACTTC. This gives the protein CASSQRGTGGQETQYF.

This chain joins TRBV20-1 and TRBJ2-5; D gene unclear. The CDR3 contains 11 residues. Germline CDR1 DFQATT, CDR2 SNEGSKA (reference sequence). The V end was cut by 6 bases, the J end by 7 bases, with 12 bases between. CDR3 DNA sequence: TGCAGTGCGGGCAGGCCGTCGACCCAGTACTTC. Translation gives CSAGRPSTQYF.

V usage is TRBV9 and J usage is TRBJ2-1; 12 bases align to TRBD2. Germline values: CDR1 SGDLS, CDR2 YYNGEE. With V trimmed by 0 bases and J by 9 bases, 7 bases remained unmatched. The CDR3 has 16 residues. This CDR3 is CASSVEASGRATEQFF. CDR3 nucleotides: TGTGCCAGCAGCGTAGAGGCTAGCGGGAGGGCCACTGAGCAGTTCTTC.

The J gene is TRBJ2-5, the V gene TRBV7-8; no definite D call. Germline loops: CDR1 SGHVS, CDR2 FQNEAQ. The CDR3 contains 14 residues. V was pared by 8 bases and J by 5 bases, with 18 bases between. The CDR3 bases are TGTGCCAGCTGCCGCGGCCCCAACCCGGAGACCCAGTACTTC. Amino acids: CASCRGPNPETQYF. Drawing the rest from reference TRBV7-8 and TRBJ2-5, the complete variable domain is GAGVSQSPRYKVAKRGQDVALRCDPISGHVSLFWYQQALGQGPEFLTYFQNEAQLDKSGLPSDRFFAERPEGSVSTLKIQRTQQEDSAVYLCASCRGPNPETQYFGPGTRLLVL.

The J gene is TRBJ2-2, the V gene TRBV6-5, with 8 bases lining up with TRBD1. V dropped 6 bases and J dropped 2; count of bases not matched to a gene: 5. CDR3 size: 15 residues. Germline V lookup: CDR1 MNHEY, CDR2 SVGAGI. Here the CDR3 DNA reads TGTGCCAGCAGGAAGACAGGGGTCAACACCGGGGAGCTGTTTTTT. Translated, it gives CASRKTGVNTGELFF.

This CDR3 reads CASSQAAGTSGLPYEQYF. CDR3 sequence (DNA): TGCGCCAGCAGCCAAGCGGCCGGGACTAGCGGTCTTCCCTACGAGCAGTACTTC. The chain uses TRBV4-1 and TRBJ2-7, with TRBD2 matching over 11 bases. In germline, CDR1 is MGHRA, CDR2 YSYEKL. This CDR3 comprises 18 residues. J lost 2 bases, V lost 1 base, and 10 bases had no gene match.

This chain connects TRBV5-6 to TRBJ2-5; D not resolved. The DNA end lines up better with TRBJ2-7; the J call may be wrong. CDR1 and CDR2 from the germline V gene are SGHDT and YYEEEE. CDR3 size: 15 residues. The CDR3 nucleotides read TGTGCCAGCAGCTCCCGTTCGGCAGAGGCGTACGAGCAGTACTTC. Amino acid sequence: CASSSRSAEAYEQYF.

This chain connects TRBV19 to TRBJ1-1, with 9 bases that match TRBD1. The CDR3 runs 21 residues. The J segment lost 1 base and the V segment lost 3 bases, leaving 21 bases of the junction unmatched. CDR1 is LNHDA and CDR2 is SQIVND in the germline V gene (reference sequence). As DNA, the CDR3 is TGTGCCAGTAGTATCCCCTCGAGACCCTACAGGGGGCTAGTCTCGAACACTGAAGCTTTCTTT. This translates into CASSIPSRPYRGLVSNTEAFF. The whole variable domain, filled in from reference TRBV19 and TRBJ1-1, reads DGGITQSPKYLFRKEGQNVTLSCEQNLNHDAMYWYRQDPGQGLRLIYYSQIVNDFQKGDIAEGYSVSREKKESFPLTVTSAQKNPTAFYLCASSIPSRPYRGLVSNTEAFFGQGTRLTVV.

V usage is TRBV6-5 and J usage is TRBJ1-2; 9 bases are a match to TRBD1. Germline lookup yields CDR1 MNHEY and CDR2 SVGAGI. V shed 5 bases, J shed 8 bases, and the junction held 12 bases outside the gene matches. The CDR3 length is 15 residues. The CDR3 DNA reads TGTGCCAGCAGTCGCACACAGGGGGCGAAGTACGGCTACACCTTC. It specifies CASSRTQGAKYGYTF.

The chain joins TRBV2 to TRBJ2-3, with 8 bases aligning to TRBD2. After removal of 2 bases from V and 6 bases from J, the junction contained 4 bases not matched to a gene. This CDR3 has 14 amino acids. CDR1 SNHLY and CDR2 FYNNEI come from the germline V gene. In DNA form, the CDR3 reads TGTGCCAGCAGTGAATTAGCGGGAAGGGATACGCAGTATTTT. Its protein product is CASSELAGRDTQYF.

The V and J genes are TRBV11-3 and TRBJ2-5, with 7 bases that match TRBD1. The CDR3 spans 18 residues. V gave up 0 bases and J gave up 0 bases; unmatched junction bases: 10. The germline CDR1 and CDR2 sequences are SGHNT and YENEEA. CDR3 residues: CASSLDPRDSRYQETQYF. CDR3 bases: TGTGCCAGCAGCTTAGACCCTCGGGACAGTAGGTACCAAGAGACCCAGTACTTC.